This TCR beta chain stems from a study of shared clonotypes between healthy human individuals. The protocol was immunoSEQ multiplex PCR, while the TCRdb copy is restricted to in-frame clones and leaves out a portion. The sample has about 2 million clones, about 95% seen once. In regard to this clone: Other DNA sequences in the same sample also yield this CDR3.

V shed 3 bases and J 4 bases; nucleotides not matched to a gene: 4. The length of the CDR3 is 14 residues. CDR1 is SNHLY, CDR2 FYNNEI, per germline. V gene TRBV2 combines with J gene TRBJ2-7; 9 nucleotides line up with TRBD1. Sequenced input: naive CD4+ T cells sorted from blood. The subset is: CD45RA+ positively selected. The clonotype was recovered from a young man in good health. In DNA, the CDR3 is TGTGCCAGCAGTGAGACAGGGGGAAGGTACGAGCAGTACTTC. Its protein product is CASSETGGRYEQYF. Supplemented by reference TRBV2 and TRBJ2-7, the full variable domain reads EPEVTQTPSHQVTQMGQEVILRCVPISNHLYFYWYRQILGQKVEFLVSFYNNEISEKSEIFDDQFSVERPDGSNFTLKIRSTKLEDSAMYFCASSETGGRYEQYFGPGTRLTVT.